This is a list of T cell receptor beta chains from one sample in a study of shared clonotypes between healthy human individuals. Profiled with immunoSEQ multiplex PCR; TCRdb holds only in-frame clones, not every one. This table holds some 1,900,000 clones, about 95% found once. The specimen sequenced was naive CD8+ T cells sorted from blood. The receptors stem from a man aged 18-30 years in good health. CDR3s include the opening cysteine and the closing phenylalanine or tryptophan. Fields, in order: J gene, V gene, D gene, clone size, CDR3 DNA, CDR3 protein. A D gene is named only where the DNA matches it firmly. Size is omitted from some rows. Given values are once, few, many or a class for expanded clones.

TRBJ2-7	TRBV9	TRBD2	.	TGTGCCAGCAGCCATGGGGGGGTGGACGAGCAGTACTTC	CASSHGGVDEQYF
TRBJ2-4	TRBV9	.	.	TGTGCCAGCAGCGTAGAGTCTAGCGTGGACATTCAGTACTTC	CASSVESSVDIQYF
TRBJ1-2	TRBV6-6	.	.	TGTGCCAGCAGGGCCGGGAATAACTATGGCTACACCTTC	CASRAGNNYGYTF
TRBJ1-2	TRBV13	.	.	TGTGCCAGCAGCCTAGGTGGGGGCCCATCTAACTATGGCTACACCTTC	CASSLGGGPSNYGYTF
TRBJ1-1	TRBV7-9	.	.	TGTGCCAGCAGCTTAGATACTGAAGCTTTCTTT	CASSLDTEAFF
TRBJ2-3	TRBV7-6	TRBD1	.	TGTGCCAGCAGCTCCCGACAGGGGCGCACAGATACGCAGTATTTT	CASSSRQGRTDTQYF
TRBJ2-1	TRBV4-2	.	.	TGTGCCAGCAGCCAAGATCTGGACCCTTTTAATGAGCAGTTCTTC	CASSQDLDPFNEQFF
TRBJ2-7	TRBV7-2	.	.	TGTGCCAGCAGCTTAGCCACAGGGTTCGAGCAGTACTTC	CASSLATGFEQYF
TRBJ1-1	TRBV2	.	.	TGTGCCAGCAGTGTAAGGGGGTTTCAGAACACTGAAGCTTTCTTT	CASSVRGFQNTEAFF
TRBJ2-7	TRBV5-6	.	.	TGTGCCAGCAGCCTAGGCATACTGGTCTACGAGCAGTACTTC	CASSLGILVYEQYF
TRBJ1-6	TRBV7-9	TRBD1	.	TGTGCCAGCAGCGAGGGGGCTTATGATTCACCCCTCCACTTT	CASSEGAYDSPLHF
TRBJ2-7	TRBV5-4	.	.	TGTGCCAGCAGCTTGAGGGAAGGCTACGAGCAGTACTTC	CASSLREGYEQYF
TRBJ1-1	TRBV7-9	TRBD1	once	TGTGCCAGCAGCTCAGGGGGTGTGAACACTGAAGCTTTCTTT	CASSSGGVNTEAFF
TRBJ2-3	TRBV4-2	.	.	TGTGCCAGCAGCCAAGGTTTGTGGGGGGACACAGATACGCAGTATTTT	CASSQGLWGDTDTQYF
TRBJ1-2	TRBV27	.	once	TGTGCCAGCAGTACGACAACTAACTATGGCTACACCTTC	CASSTTTNYGYTF
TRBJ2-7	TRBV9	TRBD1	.	TGTGCCAGCAGCGGGGACAGGGAGGGCGAGCAGTACTTC	CASSGDREGEQYF
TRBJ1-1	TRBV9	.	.	TGTGCCAGCAGCCCGCCGGCCAGGGACACTGAAGCTTTCTTT	CASSPPARDTEAFF
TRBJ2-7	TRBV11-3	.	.	TGTGCCAGCAGCTTAGCAGCTACCTACGAGCAGTACTTC	CASSLAATYEQYF
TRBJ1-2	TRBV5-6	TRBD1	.	TGTGCCAGCAGCGGGGGGAATACAGGGGATGAATATGGCTACACCTTC	CASSGGNTGDEYGYTF
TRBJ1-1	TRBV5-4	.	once	TGTGCCAGCAGCTTGGGATTAAGAGGCGAAGCTTTCTTT	CASSLGLRGEAFF
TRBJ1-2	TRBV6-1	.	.	TGTGCCAGCAGTGAAGACAGTTACTATGGCTACACCTTC	CASSEDSYYGYTF
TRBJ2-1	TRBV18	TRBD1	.	TGTGCCAGCTCACCACCTCCGGGACAGACGTACAATGAGCAGTTCTTC	CASSPPPGQTYNEQFF
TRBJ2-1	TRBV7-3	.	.	TGTGCCAGCAGCCCCGGGGCCGGAACCTACAATGAGCAGTTCTTC	CASSPGAGTYNEQFF
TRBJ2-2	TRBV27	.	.	TGTGCCAGCAGGGTCTTAGGGGGAGACACCGGGGAGCTGTTTTTT	CASRVLGGDTGELFF
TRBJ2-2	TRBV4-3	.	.	TGCGCCAGCAGCCAAGATACGAACACCGGGGAGCTGTTTTTT	CASSQDTNTGELFF
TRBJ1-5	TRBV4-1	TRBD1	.	TGCGCCAGCAGCCATGTACCGGGACAGTGGAATCAGCCCCAGCATTTT	CASSHVPGQWNQPQHF
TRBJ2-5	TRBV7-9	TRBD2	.	TGTGCCAGCAGCGAGATAGCGGGAGGGCCGGTGGAGACCCAGTACTTC	CASSEIAGGPVETQYF
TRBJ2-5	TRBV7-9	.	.	TGTGCCAGCAGCTCCCTCGGACAGAGCCAAGAGACCCAGTACTTC	CASSSLGQSQETQYF
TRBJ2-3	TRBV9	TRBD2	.	TGTGCCAGCAGCGTAGAGGCGGGGGGGACAGATACGCAGTATTTT	CASSVEAGGTDTQYF
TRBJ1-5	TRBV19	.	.	TGTGCCAGTACCAGAAACTCCCGGGGTGAAGCCCAGCATTTT	CASTRNSRGEAQHF
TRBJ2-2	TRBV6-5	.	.	TGTGCCAGCAGTCCGACCAGCCCCGGGGAGCTGTTTTTT	CASSPTSPGELFF
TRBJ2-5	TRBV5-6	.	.	TGTGCCAGCAGCTTGGGTCAGGGATGGGAGACCCAGTACTTC	CASSLGQGWETQYF
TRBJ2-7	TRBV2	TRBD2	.	TGTGCCAGCACTGAATTGGAACTAGCGGAAACCTACGAGCAGTACTTC	CASTELELAETYEQYF
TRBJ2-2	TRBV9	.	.	TGTGCCAGCAGCGTTGGGCCCAAGCCTACCGGGGAGCTGTTTTTT	CASSVGPKPTGELFF
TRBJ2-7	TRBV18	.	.	TGTGCCAGCTCACATCTTATGACAGATCCCTACGAGCAGTACTTC	CASSHLMTDPYEQYF
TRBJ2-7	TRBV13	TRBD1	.	TGTGCCAGCAGCGTCGACAGGGCCTCGGGGCTTGGAAAGCAGTACTTC	CASSVDRASGLGKQYF
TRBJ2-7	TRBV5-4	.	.	TGTGCCAGCAGCTTAGAATCCCAGGGGTCGGCCGAGCAGTACTTC	CASSLESQGSAEQYF
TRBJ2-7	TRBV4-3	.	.	TGCGCCAGCAGCCAAGATAGGGGGGCCTACGAGCAGTACTTC	CASSQDRGAYEQYF
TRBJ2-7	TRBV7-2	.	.	TGTGCCAGCAGCTTACGGGGGGCAACCTACGAGCAGTACTTC	CASSLRGATYEQYF
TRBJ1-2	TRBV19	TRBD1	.	TGTGCCAGTAGTCCGGGACAGGGGTACAGCTACACCTTC	CASSPGQGYSYTF
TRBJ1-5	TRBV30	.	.	TGTGCCTGGAGTGTAAGGGGGGTGGGCAATCAGCCCCAGCATTTT	CAWSVRGVGNQPQHF
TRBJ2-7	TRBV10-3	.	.	TGTGCCATCAGTGAGTCACGGGTGAGCCCCTACGAGCAGTACTTC	CAISESRVSPYEQYF
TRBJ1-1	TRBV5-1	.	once	TGCGCCAGCAGCTTGACGGTACAGATGAACACTGAAGCTTTCTTT	CASSLTVQMNTEAFF
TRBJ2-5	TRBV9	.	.	TGTGCCAGCAGCCCAGGCGGCGGGCAAGAGACCCAGTACTTC	CASSPGGGQETQYF
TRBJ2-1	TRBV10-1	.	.	TGCGCCAGCAGTGAGTTCGGACAGAGATTCCCCAGTGAGCAGTTCTTC	CASSEFGQRFPSEQFF
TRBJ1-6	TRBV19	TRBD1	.	TGTGCCAGTAGTATGACAGGGGATGCACCCCTCCACTTT	CASSMTGDAPLHF
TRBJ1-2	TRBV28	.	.	TGTGCCAGCACATATTTAGTGGGGGGGAACTATGGCTACACCTTC	CASTYLVGGNYGYTF
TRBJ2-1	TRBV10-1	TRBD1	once	TGCGCCAGCAGCGATGACAGGGGGGGAAACAATGAGCAGTTCTTC	CASSDDRGGNNEQFF
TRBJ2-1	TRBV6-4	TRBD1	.	TGTGCCAGCAGTGCCGGACAGGGTTACAATGAGCAGTTCTTC	CASSAGQGYNEQFF
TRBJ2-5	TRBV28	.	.	TGTGCCAGCAGTCCCCGGGAAGGCCAAGAGACCCAGTACTTC	CASSPREGQETQYF
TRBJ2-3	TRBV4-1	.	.	TGCGCCAGCAGCCAAGATGGGACGAGCACAGATACGCAGTATTTT	CASSQDGTSTDTQYF
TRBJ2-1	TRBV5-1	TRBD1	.	TGCGCCAGCAGCTCCACAGGGGGTGAGCAGTTCTTC	CASSSTGGEQFF
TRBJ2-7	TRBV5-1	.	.	TGCGCCAGCAGCTTGGTTACCAACTCCTACGAGCAGTACTTC	CASSLVTNSYEQYF
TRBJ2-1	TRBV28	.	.	TGTGCCAGCAGTTTAAGTTACAATGAGCAGTTCTTC	CASSLSYNEQFF
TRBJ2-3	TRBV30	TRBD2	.	TGTGCCTGGAGTGTCGGGGCGGGAGCTAGAGATACGCAGTATTTT	CAWSVGAGARDTQYF